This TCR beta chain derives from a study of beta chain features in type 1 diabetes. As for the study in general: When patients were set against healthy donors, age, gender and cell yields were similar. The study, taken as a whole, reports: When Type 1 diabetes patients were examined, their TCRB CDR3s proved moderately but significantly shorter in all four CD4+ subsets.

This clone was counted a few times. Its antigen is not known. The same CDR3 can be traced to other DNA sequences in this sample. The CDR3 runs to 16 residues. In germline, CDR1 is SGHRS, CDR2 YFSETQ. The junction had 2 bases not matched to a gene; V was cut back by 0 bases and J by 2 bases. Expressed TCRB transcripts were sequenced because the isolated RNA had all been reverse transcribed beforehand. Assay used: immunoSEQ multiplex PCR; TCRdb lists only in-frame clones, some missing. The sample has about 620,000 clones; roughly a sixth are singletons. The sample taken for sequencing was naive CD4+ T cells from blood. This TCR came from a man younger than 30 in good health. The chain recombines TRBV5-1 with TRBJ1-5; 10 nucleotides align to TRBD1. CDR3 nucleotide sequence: TGCGCCAGCAGCTTGGGTGGGACAGGGGGCAATCAGCCCCAGCATTTT. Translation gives CASSLGGTGGNQPQHF.